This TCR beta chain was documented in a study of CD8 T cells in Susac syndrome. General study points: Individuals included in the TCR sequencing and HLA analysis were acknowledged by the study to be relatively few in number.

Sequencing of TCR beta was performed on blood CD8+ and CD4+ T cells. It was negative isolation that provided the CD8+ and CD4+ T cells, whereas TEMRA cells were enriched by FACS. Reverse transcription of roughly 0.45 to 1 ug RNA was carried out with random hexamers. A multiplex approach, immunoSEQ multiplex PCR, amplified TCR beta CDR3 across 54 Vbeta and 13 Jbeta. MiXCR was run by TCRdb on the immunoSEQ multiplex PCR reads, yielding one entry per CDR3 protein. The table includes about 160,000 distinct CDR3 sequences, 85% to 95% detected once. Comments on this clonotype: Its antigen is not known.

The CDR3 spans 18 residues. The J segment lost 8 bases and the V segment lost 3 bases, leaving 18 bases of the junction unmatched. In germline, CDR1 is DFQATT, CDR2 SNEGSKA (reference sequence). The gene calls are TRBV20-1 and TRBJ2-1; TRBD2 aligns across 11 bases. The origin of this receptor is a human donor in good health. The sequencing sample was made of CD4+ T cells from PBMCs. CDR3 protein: CSASLTRLAGFLEDEQFF. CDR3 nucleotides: TGCAGTGCTAGCCTAACAAGACTAGCGGGGTTTCTTGAGGATGAGCAGTTCTTC.